This T cell receptor (beta chain) was retrieved from a study of T-cell reconstitution after alpha-beta-depleted transplantation in children. Study-level findings and limits: A year had passed since transplant, and T-cell counts and diversity by then came mostly from newly produced T cells. Some patients owed their high day-60 TCRbeta diversity to surviving recipient T cells and thymic progenitors. Roughly two months post-transplant, alpha-beta T cells reportedly originated from several hundred graft clones that had expanded.

To note about this clonotype: As yet, its antigen is unknown. Likely a read error: the CDR3 ends without its conserved phenylalanine or tryptophan.

This CDR3 contains 14 residues. Trimming took 5 bases from V and 7 from J; bases not matched to a gene: 4. Germline CDR1 and CDR2: MGHDK and SYGVNS. The TCRbeta library incorporated unique molecular identifiers. TCRdb reanalysed the PCR reads using MiXCR and keeps one entry per CDR3 protein. The sample carries some 830,000 distinct CDR3 sequences, roughly 15% recorded once. The sample consisted of PBMCs, mostly from graft donor cells, taken 360 days after TCRalphabeta/CD19-depleted stem cell transplant. The chain carries TRBV25-1 and TRBJ2-1, with 11 bases lining up with TRBD1. The clonotype originates from a male patient younger than 18 who had a stem cell transplant for acute lymphoblastic leukemia, so the T cells may come from the graft donor. The CDR3 DNA is TGTGCCAGCAGTCCCGGACAGGGGGCTAATGAGCAGTTCTCC. This encodes CASSPGQGANEQFS.